These 19 T cell receptor beta chains share one sample of origin, sequenced in a study of cytomegalovirus exposure and HLA in healthy donors. With 60 Vbeta and 13 Jbeta primers, the PCR was carried out. The data were produced by immunoSEQ multiplex PCR, yet TCRdb's version contains in-frame clones alone and is incomplete. The sample records roughly 190,000 clones, more than 75% being singletons. Sequencing input: PBMCs. Receptors were obtained from a man aged 35-49 years in good health and CMV-seropositive.

This chain joins TRBV11-1 and TRBJ1-1, with D possibly being TRBD1 (5 bases). The CDR3 contains 15 residues. The V end lost 5 bases, the J end lost 1 base, and 14 bases lay between the germline ends. CDR1 SGHAT and CDR2 FQDESV come from the germline V gene (reference sequence). The CDR3 DNA sequence: TGTGCCAGCAGCCCAAGGAGGGGCAAGAACACTGAAGCTTTCTTT. It encodes CASSPRRGKNTEAFF.

The V gene is TRBV6-5, the J gene TRBJ1-2; no definite D call. Germline V gene sequence: CDR1 MNHEY, CDR2 SVGAGI. There are 15 residues in the CDR3. Trimming shortened V by 5 bases and J by 4 bases, and 17 bases separated the two germline ends. This CDR3 reads CASSQSPNPSYGYTF. The CDR3 region has the DNA TGTGCCAGCAGTCAAAGCCCCAACCCGAGCTATGGCTACACCTTC.

The gene calls are TRBV5-1 and TRBJ2-5; D call uncertain. The CDR3 covers 15 residues. Germline V CDR1 and CDR2: SGHRS, YFSETQ. The ends were cut back, 2 bases at V and 2 bases at J, with 13 bases in the middle. CDR3 coding DNA: TGCGCCAGCAGCTTAGGCGGCAGCAAGCAAGAGACCCAGTACTTC. This sequence encodes CASSLGGSKQETQYF.

The rearrangement uses TRBV13 and TRBJ1-5; possibly TRBD1 for D (5 bases). Germline V gene data show CDR1 as PRHDT and CDR2 as FYEKMQ (reference sequence). The length of the CDR3 is 14 residues. The ends were cut back, 6 bases at V and 6 bases at J, with 15 bases in the middle. DNA for the CDR3: TGTGCCAGCAGACCAGGGTCCGGGGGTCAGCCCCAGCATTTT. Residues: CASRPGSGGQPQHF.

The rearrangement links TRBV7-6 to TRBJ2-1; tentatively, D is TRBD2 (6 bases). The CDR3 consists of 15 residues. Germline CDR1 and CDR2: SGHVS and FNYEAQ. Trimming took off 1 base at V and 6 bases at J, with 13 bases between the two ends. The CDR3 DNA follows: TGTGCCAGCAGCTTAGGCTACGGCGGGGTCAATGAGCAGTTCTTC. Protein sequence: CASSLGYGGVNEQFF.

This rearrangement joins TRBV29-1 to TRBJ1-2; D possibly corresponds to TRBD1 (6 bases). This CDR3 region has 12 residues. CDR1 is SQVTM and CDR2 is ANQGSEA in the germline V gene. V was pared by 6 bases and J by 5 bases, with 13 bases between. CDR3 DNA sequence: TGCAGCGTCGGACAGTACCCTTATGGCTACACCTTC. Its protein is CSVGQYPYGYTF.

This sequence joins TRBV4-2 and TRBJ2-5, with 15 bases that match TRBD2. V was pared by 1 base and J by 5 bases, with 11 bases of the junction left unmatched. This CDR3 is built from 19 residues. Germline V gives CDR1 LGHNA, CDR2 YNFKEQ. CDR3 amino acids: CASSQVLGLAGGLGETQYF. CDR3 in DNA: TGTGCCAGCAGCCAAGTGCTGGGACTAGCGGGGGGCCTAGGGGAGACCCAGTACTTC.

The rearrangement joins TRBV5-4 to TRBJ2-7, with TRBD2 as a possible D gene (7 bases). Germline V gene data show CDR1 as SGHNT and CDR2 as YYREEE (reference sequence). Trimming removed 6 bases from V and 5 bases from J, with 21 bases in between. This CDR3 has 15 amino acids. The CDR3 DNA reads as TGTGCCAGCACCCCCGCGGGGGCAGGCATTGACGAGCAGTACTTC. As protein: CASTPAGAGIDEQYF.

The chain uses TRBV5-6 and TRBJ2-7; 8 positions match TRBD1. This CDR3 comprises 15 residues. The V gene end was trimmed by 5 bases and the J gene end by 3 bases; junction bases not matched to a gene: 10. Germline V gene sequence: CDR1 SGHDT, CDR2 YYEEEE. The CDR3 DNA is TGTGCCAGCAGTACAGGGGGGCAAAGCATCTACGAGCAGTACTTC. Protein: CASSTGGQSIYEQYF.

The chain uses TRBV6-5 and TRBJ1-3; possible D gene TRBD1, 5 bases. The V gene lost 6 bases and the J gene lost 2 bases, with 14 bases spanning the gap. The CDR3 has 15 residues. Germline V lookup: CDR1 MNHEY, CDR2 SVGAGI. The CDR3 is CASRPSRVAGNTIYF. In nucleotides, the CDR3 is TGTGCCAGCAGGCCTTCCAGGGTGGCTGGAAACACCATATATTTT.

In the case of this clone: Other DNA sequences in the same sample also yield this CDR3. This rearrangement joins TRBV28 to TRBJ2-7; 8 bases fit TRBD2. The V gene end was trimmed by 3 bases and the J gene end by 4 bases; junction bases not matched to a gene: 2. Germline CDR1 MDHEN, CDR2 SYDVKM. CDR3 size: 13 residues. For the CDR3, the DNA is TGTGCCAGCAGTTTGGGCGGGAGGTACGAGCAGTACTTC. It yields the protein CASSLGGRYEQYF.

This chain joins TRBV5-1 and TRBJ1-3, with D possibly matching TRBD1 (6 bases). Trimming removed 2 bases at V and 0 bases at J, with 9 bases between. Germline V gene data show CDR1 as SGHRS and CDR2 as YFSETQ. This CDR3 contains 15 residues. As DNA, the CDR3 is TGCGCCAGCAGCTTCGGGGGGCCCTCTGGAAACACCATATATTTT. Translated, it gives CASSFGGPSGNTIYF.

The chain couples TRBV7-9 to TRBJ2-2, with 7 bases matching TRBD2. The CDR3 totals 15 residues. Germline CDR1 and CDR2: SEHNR and FQNEAQ (reference sequence). Germline trimming cut 3 bases from V and 5 bases from J; bases unmatched to any gene: 6. CDR3 DNA sequence: TGTGCCAGCAGCTTCGGCGGGAGTAAGACCGGGGAGCTGTTTTTT. This sequence encodes CASSFGGSKTGELFF.

This clone was found a few times. This sequence joins TRBV30 and TRBJ2-1; maybe TRBD1 (5 bases). Germline CDR1 is GTSNPN and CDR2 is SVGIG (reference sequence). The CDR3 runs to 15 residues. Trimming took 2 bases from V and 0 from J, leaving 11 bases between them. The CDR3 DNA reads as TGTGCCTGGAGTTCAGGGCTGAGCTCCTACAATGAGCAGTTCTTC. Protein product: CAWSSGLSSYNEQFF.

This clone was counted between two and nine times. The V call is TRBV7-2, the J call TRBJ2-1; D is undetermined. The CDR3 length is 12 residues. Trimming pared 1 base from V and 13 bases from J, leaving 11 bases between. Germline CDR1 SGHTA, CDR2 FQGNSA. Written as DNA, the CDR3 is TGTGCCAGCAGCTTAGTTGGGCCAGGCCAGTTCTTC. Translated, it gives CASSLVGPGQFF.

This chain joins TRBV28 and TRBJ1-4; D is perhaps TRBD1 (6 bases). This CDR3 has 14 amino acids. CDR1 is MDHEN, CDR2 SYDVKM, per germline. V gave up 8 bases and J gave up 7 bases, with 17 bases separating them. As DNA, the CDR3 is TGTGCCAGCGGCCTACAGGGAACAGGTGAAAAACTGTTTTTT. It is translated as CASGLQGTGEKLFF.

This rearrangement joins TRBV4-1 to TRBJ1-3; D ambiguous. CDR3 length: 13 amino acids. The V end was cut by 5 bases, the J end by 4 bases, with 9 bases between. CDR1 is MGHRA, CDR2 YSYEKL, per germline. CDR3 loop: CASSSLEGNTIYF. CDR3 nucleotides: TGCGCCAGCAGCTCTCTAGAGGGAAACACCATATATTTT.

The chain combines TRBV7-3 with TRBJ2-7; 8 nucleotides agree with TRBD2. CDR3 length: 14 amino acids. V lost 5 bases to trimming and J lost 3 bases; unmatched junction nucleotides: 6. From germline, CDR1 is SGHTA and CDR2 FQGTGA. DNA of the CDR3: TGTGCCAGCAGCCCCGGGAGGGGTGGCTACGAGCAGTACTTC. Protein product: CASSPGRGGYEQYF.

This chain joins TRBV5-8 and TRBJ2-7, with D perhaps matching TRBD1 (5 bases). CDR1 and CDR2 from the germline V gene are SGHTS and YDEGEE. With 4 bases removed from V and 0 bases from J, the gap between germline ends came to 11 bases. CDR3 length equals 14 residues. In DNA, the CDR3 is TGTGCCAGCAGCCAGACAGCTAGCTCCTACGAGCAGTACTTC. Residues: CASSQTASSYEQYF.